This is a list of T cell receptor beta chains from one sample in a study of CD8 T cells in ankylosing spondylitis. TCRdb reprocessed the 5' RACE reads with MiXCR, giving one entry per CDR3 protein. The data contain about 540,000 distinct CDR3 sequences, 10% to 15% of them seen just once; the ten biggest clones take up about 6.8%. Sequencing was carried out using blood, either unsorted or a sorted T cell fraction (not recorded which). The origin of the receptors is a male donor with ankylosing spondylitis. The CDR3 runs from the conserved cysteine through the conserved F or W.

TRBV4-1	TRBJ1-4	CASSQDTRPTYEKLFF
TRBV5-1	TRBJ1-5	CASSWGPYSNQPQHF
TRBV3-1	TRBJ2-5	CASSQSGSGGGETQYF
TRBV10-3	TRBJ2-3	CAISEELRRADTQYF
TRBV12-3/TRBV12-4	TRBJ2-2	CASSLYRTSPNTGELFF
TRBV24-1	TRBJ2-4	CATSDGGTGGGIQYF
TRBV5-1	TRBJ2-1	CASSLAPQGQEYEQFF
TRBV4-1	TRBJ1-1	CASSLHSTANTEAFF
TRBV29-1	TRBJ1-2	CSVRPLARDGGYTF
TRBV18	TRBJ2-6	CASSPSGQGDSGANVLTF
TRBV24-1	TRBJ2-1	CATSLPSRGSGKGNEQFF
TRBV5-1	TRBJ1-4	CASSKDSGDEKLFF
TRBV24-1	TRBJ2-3	CATSDPVVTDTQYF
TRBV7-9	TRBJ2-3	CASGASGPDTQYF
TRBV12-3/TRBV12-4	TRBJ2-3	CASSLGLQDTQYF
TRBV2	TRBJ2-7	CASRGVLAGGLYEQYF
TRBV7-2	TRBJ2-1	CASSPGTTGNEQFF
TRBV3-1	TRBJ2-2	CASSRSGGSGAGELFF
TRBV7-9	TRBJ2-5	CASSLETQYF
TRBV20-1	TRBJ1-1	CSASRRVNTEAFF
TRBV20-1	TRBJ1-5	CSARGRTDNQPQHF
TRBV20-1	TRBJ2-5	CSARDKVSGRAWTQYF
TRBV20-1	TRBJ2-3	CSARATGTDTQYF